This T cell receptor beta chain was recorded in a study of blood T cell repertoires in COVID-19. Original processing notes: Amplification of reference gene primers provided the estimated nucleated cell counts. Clones were sequenced by immunoSEQ multiplex PCR, and TCRdb holds only the in-frame ones, with some missing. Clonal size and the V and J genes are those of that table, whereas D and trimming came from the DNA. The data show about 180,000 clones, approximately 85% seen once. With V trimmed by 0 bases and J by 5 bases, 5 bases remained unmatched. Germline V lookup: CDR1 SGHAT, CDR2 FQNNGV. This CDR3 is 15 amino acids long.

The chain links TRBV11-2 to TRBJ2-5; the match to TRBD2 covers 8 bases. The sequence was obtained from a woman older than 75 with acute or convalescent COVID-19. The sequenced sample was peripheral blood. CDR3 nucleotides: TGTGCCAGCAGCTTAGATTCGGGAGGGCGGGAGACCCAGTACTTC. Encoded protein: CASSLDSGGRETQYF.